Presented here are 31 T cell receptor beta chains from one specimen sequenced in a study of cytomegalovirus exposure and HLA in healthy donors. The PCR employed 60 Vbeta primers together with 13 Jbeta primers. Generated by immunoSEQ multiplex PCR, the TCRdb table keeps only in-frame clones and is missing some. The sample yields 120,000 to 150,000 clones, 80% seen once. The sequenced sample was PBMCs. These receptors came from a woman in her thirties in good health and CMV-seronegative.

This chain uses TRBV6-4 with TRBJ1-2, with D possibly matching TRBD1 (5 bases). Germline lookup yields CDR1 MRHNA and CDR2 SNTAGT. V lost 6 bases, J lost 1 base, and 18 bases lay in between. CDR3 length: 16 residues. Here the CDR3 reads CASSEMGGIFNYGYTF. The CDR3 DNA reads TGTGCCAGCAGCGAAATGGGGGGGATTTTTAACTATGGCTACACCTTC.

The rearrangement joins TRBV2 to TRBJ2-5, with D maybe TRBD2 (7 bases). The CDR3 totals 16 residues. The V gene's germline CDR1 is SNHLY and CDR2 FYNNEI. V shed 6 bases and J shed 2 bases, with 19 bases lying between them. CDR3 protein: CASSALGGLVQETQYF. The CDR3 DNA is TGTGCCAGCAGCGCCCTGGGGGGGCTTGTGCAAGAGACCCAGTACTTC.

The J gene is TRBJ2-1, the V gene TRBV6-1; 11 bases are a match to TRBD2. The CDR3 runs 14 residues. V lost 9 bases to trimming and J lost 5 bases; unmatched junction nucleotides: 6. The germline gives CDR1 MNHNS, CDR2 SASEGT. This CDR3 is CASIRLAGNNEQFF. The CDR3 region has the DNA TGTGCCAGTATCCGACTAGCGGGGAACAATGAGCAGTTCTTC.

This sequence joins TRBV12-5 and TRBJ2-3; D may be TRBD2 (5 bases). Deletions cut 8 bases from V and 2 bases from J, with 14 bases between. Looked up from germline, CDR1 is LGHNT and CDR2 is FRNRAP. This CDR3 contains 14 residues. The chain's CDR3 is CASFYSEVTDTQYF. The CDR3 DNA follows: TGTGCTAGTTTCTATTCGGAGGTCACAGATACGCAGTATTTT.

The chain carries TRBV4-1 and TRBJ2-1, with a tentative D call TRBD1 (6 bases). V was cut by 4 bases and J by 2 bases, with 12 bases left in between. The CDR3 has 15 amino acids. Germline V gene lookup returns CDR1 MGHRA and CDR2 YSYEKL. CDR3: CASSLIGTPYNEQFF. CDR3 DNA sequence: TGCGCCAGCAGCCTCATCGGGACACCCTACAATGAGCAGTTCTTC.

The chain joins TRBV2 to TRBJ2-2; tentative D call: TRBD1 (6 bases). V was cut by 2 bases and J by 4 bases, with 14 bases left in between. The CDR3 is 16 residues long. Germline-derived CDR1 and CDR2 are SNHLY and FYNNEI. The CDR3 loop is CASSEQGMVSTGELFF. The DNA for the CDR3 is TGTGCCAGCAGTGAACAGGGGATGGTGAGCACCGGGGAGCTGTTTTTT.

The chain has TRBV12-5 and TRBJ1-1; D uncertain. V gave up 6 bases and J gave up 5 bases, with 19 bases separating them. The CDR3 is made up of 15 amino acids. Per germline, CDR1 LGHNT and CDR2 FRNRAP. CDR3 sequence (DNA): TGTGCTAGTGGACCCGGACTGGGTGGGCGGACTGAAGCTTTCTTT. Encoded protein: CASGPGLGGRTEAFF.

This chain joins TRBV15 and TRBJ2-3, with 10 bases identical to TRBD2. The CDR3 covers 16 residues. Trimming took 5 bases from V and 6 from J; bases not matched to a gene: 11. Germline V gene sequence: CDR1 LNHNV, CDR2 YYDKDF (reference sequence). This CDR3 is CATSRAGGPLSDTQYF. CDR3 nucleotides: TGTGCCACCAGCCGAGCGGGGGGGCCTTTGAGTGATACGCAGTATTTT.

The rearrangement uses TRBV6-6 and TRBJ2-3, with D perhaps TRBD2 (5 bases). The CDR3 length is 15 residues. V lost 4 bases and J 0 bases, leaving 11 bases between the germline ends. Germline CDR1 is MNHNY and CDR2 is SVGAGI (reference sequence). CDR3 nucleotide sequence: TGTGCCAGCAGTTCCGGGGTCGGAAGCACAGATACGCAGTATTTT. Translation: CASSSGVGSTDTQYF.

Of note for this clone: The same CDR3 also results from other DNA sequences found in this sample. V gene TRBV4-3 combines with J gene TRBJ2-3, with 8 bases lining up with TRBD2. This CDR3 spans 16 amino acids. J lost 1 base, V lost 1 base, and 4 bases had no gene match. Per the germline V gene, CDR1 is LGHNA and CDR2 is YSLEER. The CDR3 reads CASSQGAGARTDTQYF. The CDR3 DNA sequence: TGCGCCAGCAGCCAAGGAGCGGGGGCCCGCACAGATACGCAGTATTTT.

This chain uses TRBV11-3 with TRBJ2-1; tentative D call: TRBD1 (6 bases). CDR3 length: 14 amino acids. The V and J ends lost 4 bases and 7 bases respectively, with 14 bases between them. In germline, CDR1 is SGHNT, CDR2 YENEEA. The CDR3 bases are TGTGCCAGCAGCTCGTGGCAGGGGATGAATGAGCAGTTCTTC. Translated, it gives CASSSWQGMNEQFF.

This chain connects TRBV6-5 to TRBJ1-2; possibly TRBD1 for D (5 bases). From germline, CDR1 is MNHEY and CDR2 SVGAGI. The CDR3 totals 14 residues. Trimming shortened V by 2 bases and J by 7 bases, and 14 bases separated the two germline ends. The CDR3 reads CASSYRAGRSGYTF. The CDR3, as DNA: TGTGCCAGCAGTTACAGGGCAGGGCGGAGTGGCTACACCTTC.

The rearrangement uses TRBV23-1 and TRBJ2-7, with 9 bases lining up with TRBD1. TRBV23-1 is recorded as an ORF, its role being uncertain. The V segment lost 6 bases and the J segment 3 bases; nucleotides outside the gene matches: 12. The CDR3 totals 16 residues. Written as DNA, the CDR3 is TGCGCCAGCAGACTTAACCCGGGACAGGGAAACTACGAGCAGTACTTC. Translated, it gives CASRLNPGQGNYEQYF.

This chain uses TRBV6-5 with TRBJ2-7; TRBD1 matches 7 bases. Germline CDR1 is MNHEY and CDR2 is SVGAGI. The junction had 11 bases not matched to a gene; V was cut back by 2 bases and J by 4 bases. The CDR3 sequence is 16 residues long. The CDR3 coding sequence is TGTGCCAGCAGTTACAAACCTCAGGGGGTTGAATACGAGCAGTACTTC. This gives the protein CASSYKPQGVEYEQYF.

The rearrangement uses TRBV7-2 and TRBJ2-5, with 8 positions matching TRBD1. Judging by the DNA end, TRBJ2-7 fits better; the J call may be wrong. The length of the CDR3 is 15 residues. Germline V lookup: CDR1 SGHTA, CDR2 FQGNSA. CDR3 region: CASSLDGQGTYEQYF. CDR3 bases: TGTGCCAGCAGCTTAGACGGACAGGGAACCTACGAGCAGTACTTC.

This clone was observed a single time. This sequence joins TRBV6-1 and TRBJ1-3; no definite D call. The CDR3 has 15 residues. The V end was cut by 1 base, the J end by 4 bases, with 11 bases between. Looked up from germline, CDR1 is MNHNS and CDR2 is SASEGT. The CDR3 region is CASSEGPGSGNTIYF. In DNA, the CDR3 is TGTGCCAGCAGTGAAGGCCCGGGGTCGGGAAACACCATATATTTT.

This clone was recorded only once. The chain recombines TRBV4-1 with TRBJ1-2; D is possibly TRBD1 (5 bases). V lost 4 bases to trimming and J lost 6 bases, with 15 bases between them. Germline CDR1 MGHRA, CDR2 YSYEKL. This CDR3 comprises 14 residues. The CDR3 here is CASSPAQGIDGYTF. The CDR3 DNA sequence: TGCGCCAGCAGCCCGGCTCAGGGTATTGATGGCTACACCTTC.

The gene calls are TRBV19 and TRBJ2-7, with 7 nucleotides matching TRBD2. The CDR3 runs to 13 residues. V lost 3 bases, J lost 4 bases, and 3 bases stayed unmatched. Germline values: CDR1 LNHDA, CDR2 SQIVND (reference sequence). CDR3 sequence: CASSMPGGYEQYF. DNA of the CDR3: TGTGCCAGTAGTATGCCGGGGGGTTACGAGCAGTACTTC.

CDR3 residues: CASSPPLEQGYGYTF. Written as DNA, the CDR3 is TGTGCCAGCAGTCCTCCCCTGGAGCAGGGCTATGGCTACACCTTC. The genes are TRBV6-6 and TRBJ1-2; a possible D gene is TRBD1 (5 bases). V was clipped by 5 bases and J by 4 bases, with 17 bases between them. This CDR3 comprises 15 residues. In germline, CDR1 is MNHNY, CDR2 SVGAGI (reference sequence).

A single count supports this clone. The CDR3 sequence is CASSLYGPGDQRYEQYF. DNA of the CDR3: TGTGCCAGCAGCTTATATGGACCGGGGGACCAAAGATACGAGCAGTACTTC. This chain joins TRBV11-2 and TRBJ2-7; a weak D match, TRBD2 (6 bases). The CDR3 extends over 17 amino acids. Germline CDR1 is SGHAT and CDR2 is FQNNGV. Trimming removed 2 bases from V and 4 bases from J, with 21 bases in between.

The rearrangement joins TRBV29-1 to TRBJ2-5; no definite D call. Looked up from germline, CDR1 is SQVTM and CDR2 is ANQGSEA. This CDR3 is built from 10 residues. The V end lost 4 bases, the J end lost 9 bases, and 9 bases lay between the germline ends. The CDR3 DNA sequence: TGCAGCGTTGTTTCTGGAGCCCAGTACTTC. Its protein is CSVVSGAQYF.

The CDR3 sequence is CASSRGSYYNEQFF. CDR3 nucleotides: TGTGCCAGCAGTCGCGGATCCTATTACAATGAGCAGTTCTTC. The rearrangement joins TRBV27 to TRBJ2-1; D gene uncertain. The V gene lost 5 bases and the J gene lost 4 bases, with 12 bases spanning the gap. Germline CDR1 reads MNHEY; CDR2 reads SMNVEV (reference sequence). The CDR3 totals 14 residues.

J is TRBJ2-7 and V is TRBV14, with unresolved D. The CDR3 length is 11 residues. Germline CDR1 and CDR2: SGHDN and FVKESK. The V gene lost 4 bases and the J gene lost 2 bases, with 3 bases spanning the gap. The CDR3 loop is CASSLTYEQYF. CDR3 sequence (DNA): TGTGCCAGCAGCCTTACCTACGAGCAGTACTTC.

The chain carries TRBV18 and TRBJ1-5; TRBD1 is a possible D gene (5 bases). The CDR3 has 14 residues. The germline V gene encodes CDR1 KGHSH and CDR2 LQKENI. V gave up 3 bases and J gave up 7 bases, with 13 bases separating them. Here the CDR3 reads CASSPGGLGQPQHF. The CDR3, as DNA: TGTGCCAGCTCACCTGGGGGGTTAGGACAGCCCCAGCATTTT.

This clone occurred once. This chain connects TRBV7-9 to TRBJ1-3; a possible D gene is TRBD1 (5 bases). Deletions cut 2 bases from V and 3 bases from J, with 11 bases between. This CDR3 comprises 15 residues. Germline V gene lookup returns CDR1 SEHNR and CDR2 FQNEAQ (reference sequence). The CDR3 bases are TGTGCCAGCAGCTTATTCAGGGACTTTGGAAACACCATATATTTT. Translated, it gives CASSLFRDFGNTIYF.

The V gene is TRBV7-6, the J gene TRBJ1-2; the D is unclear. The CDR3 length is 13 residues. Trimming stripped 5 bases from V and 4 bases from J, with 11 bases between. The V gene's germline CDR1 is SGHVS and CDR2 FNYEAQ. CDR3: CASSPREGYGYTF. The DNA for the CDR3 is TGTGCCAGCAGCCCCCGGGAGGGCTATGGCTACACCTTC.

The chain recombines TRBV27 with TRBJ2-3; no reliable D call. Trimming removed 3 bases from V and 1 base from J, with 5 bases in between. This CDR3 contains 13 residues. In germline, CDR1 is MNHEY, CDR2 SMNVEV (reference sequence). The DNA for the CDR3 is TGTGCCAGCAGTTTCACACGCACAGATACGCAGTATTTT. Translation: CASSFTRTDTQYF.

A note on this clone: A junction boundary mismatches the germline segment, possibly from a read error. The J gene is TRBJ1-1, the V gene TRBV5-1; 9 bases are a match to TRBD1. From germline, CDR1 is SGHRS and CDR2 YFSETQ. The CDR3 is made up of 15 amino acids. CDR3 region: CAGSIGQGMNTEAFF. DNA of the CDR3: TGCGCCGGCAGCATCGGACAGGGGATGAACACTGAAGCTTTCTTT. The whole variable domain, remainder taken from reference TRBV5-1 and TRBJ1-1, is KAGVTQTPRYLIKTRGQQVTLSCSPISGHRSVSWYQQTPGQGLQFLFEYFSETQRNKGNFPGRFSGRQFSNSRSEMNVSTLELGDSALYLCAGSIGQGMNTEAFFGQGTRLTVV.

DNA for the CDR3: TGTGCCAGCAGCCCCCCCTTGGGCGGGGGGTACTACGAGCAGTACTTC. Translating gives CASSPPLGGGYYEQYF. The chain carries TRBV5-4 and TRBJ2-7; 8 bases align to TRBD2. J gave up 3 bases and V 4 bases, and 12 bases lay outside the gene matches. The CDR3 spans 16 residues. Germline CDR1 SGHNT, CDR2 YYREEE (reference sequence).

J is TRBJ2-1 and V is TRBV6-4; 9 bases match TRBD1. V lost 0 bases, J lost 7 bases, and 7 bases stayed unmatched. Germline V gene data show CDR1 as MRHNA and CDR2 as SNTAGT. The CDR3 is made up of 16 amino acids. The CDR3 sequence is CASSDSPGQGRNEQFF. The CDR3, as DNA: TGTGCCAGCAGTGACTCCCCGGGACAGGGTCGTAATGAGCAGTTCTTC.

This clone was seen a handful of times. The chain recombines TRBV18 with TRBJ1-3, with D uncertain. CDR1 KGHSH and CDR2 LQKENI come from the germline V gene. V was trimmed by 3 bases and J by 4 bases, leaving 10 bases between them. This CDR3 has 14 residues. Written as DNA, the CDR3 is TGTGCCAGCTCACCCACACCGATCGGAAACACCATATATTTT. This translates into CASSPTPIGNTIYF.